This T cell receptor (beta chain) was documented in a study of blood T cell repertoires in COVID-19. Individuals aged roughly 18 to 90 years were recruited from fewer than 30 US areas. The CDR3 is 16 residues long. The J segment lost 5 bases and the V segment lost 1 base, leaving 7 bases of the junction unmatched. The germline gives CDR1 MNHEY, CDR2 SVGAGI. Repertoires were generated with immunoSEQ multiplex PCR, while TCRdb's copy carries only in-frame clones and drops some. The sample has about 220,000 clones, around 90% seen once; the top ten hold 2% to 3%. The receptor was isolated from a woman in her twenties or thirties with acute COVID-19. Source material: PBMCs or T cells enriched from blood (not recorded which). The chain carries TRBV6-5 and TRBJ1-2; 10 bases align to TRBD1. CDR3 nucleotide sequence: TGTGCCAGCAGTTACTACGGGACAGGGGCCCTATATGGCTACACCTTC. It yields the protein CASSYYGTGALYGYTF.